The sequence of this T cell receptor beta chain was determined in a study of beta chain features in type 1 diabetes. The investigators reverse transcribed all of the isolated RNA, so they sequenced expressed TCRB transcripts. Only in-frame clones appear in the TCRdb table, and some are missing; sequencing was by immunoSEQ multiplex PCR. The sample lists fewer than 650,000 clones, roughly 16% occurring once. The V gene end was trimmed by 7 bases and the J gene end by 7 bases; junction bases not matched to a gene: 12. The CDR3 consists of 14 residues. The V gene's germline CDR1 is MDHEN and CDR2 SYDVKM. One heparinised draw of blood, averaging roughly 110 mL, came from each donor. Using CD45RO/CCR7/CD25/CD127/CD95/CD27, CD4+ naive, central memory, regulatory and stem cell-like memory cells were sorted. Study-wide results and caveats: Compared to healthy donors, patients appeared to have naive, central memory and Treg TCRB repertoires that were more alike.

This clone was observed a few times. The target antigen is unknown. This chain links TRBV28 with TRBJ1-2, with 7 positions matching TRBD1. The sample comprised naive CD4+ T cells from blood. The sequence was obtained from a man aged 18 to 35 in good health. This CDR3 is CASTTRGGPGGYTF. CDR3 sequence (DNA): TGTGCCAGCACTACCAGAGGGGGCCCCGGTGGCTACACCTTC.